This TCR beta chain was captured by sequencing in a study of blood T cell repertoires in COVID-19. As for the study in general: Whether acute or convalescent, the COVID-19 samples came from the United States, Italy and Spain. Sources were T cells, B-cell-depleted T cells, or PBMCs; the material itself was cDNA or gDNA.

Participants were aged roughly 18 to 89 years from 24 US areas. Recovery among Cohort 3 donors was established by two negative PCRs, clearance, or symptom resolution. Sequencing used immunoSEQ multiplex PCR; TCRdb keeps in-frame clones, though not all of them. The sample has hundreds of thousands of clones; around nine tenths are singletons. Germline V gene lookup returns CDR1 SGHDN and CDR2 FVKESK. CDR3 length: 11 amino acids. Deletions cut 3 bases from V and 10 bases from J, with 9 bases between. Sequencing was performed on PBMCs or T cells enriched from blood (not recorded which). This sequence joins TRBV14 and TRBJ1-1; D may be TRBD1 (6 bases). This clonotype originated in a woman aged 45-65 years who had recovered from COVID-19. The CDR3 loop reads CASSQDSRAFF. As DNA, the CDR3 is TGTGCCAGCAGCCAGGACAGTAGAGCTTTCTTT.